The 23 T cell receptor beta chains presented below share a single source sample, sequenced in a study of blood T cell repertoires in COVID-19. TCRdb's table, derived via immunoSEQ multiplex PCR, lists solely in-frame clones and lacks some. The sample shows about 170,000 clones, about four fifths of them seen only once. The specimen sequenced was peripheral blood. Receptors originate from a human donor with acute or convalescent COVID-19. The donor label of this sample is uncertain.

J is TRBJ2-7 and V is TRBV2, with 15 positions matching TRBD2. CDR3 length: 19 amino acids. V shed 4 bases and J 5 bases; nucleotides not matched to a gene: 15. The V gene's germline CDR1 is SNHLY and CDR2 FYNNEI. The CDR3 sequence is CASSGGGLAGGRVLHEQYF. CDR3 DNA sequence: TGTGCCAGCAGTGGGGGAGGACTAGCGGGAGGGCGCGTCCTCCACGAGCAGTACTTC.

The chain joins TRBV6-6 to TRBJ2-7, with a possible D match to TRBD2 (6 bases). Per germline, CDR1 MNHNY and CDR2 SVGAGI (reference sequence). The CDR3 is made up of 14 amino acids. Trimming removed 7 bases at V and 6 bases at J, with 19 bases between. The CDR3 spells CASTSHGGSPEQYF. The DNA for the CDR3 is TGTGCCAGCACCTCCCACGGAGGGTCCCCCGAGCAGTACTTC.

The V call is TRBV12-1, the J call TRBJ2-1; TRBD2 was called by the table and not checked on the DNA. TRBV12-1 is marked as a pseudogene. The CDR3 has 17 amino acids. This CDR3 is CASSFYETSGINNEQFF. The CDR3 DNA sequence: TGTGCCAGCAGCTTTTACGAGACTAGCGGAATTAACAATGAGCAGTTCTTC.

The CDR3 loop is CASSYGGINSPLHF. The DNA for the CDR3 is TGTGCCAGCAGTTACGGCGGTATTAATTCACCCCTCCACTTT. V gene TRBV6-5 combines with J gene TRBJ1-6, with unresolved D. V was cut by 2 bases and J by 6 bases, with 8 bases left in between. The CDR3 is made up of 14 amino acids. The germline gives CDR1 MNHEY, CDR2 SVGAGI.

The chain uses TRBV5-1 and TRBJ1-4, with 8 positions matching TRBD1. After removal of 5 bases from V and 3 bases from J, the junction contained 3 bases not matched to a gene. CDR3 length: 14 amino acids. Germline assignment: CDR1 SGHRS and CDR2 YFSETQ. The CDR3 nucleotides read TGCGCCAGCAGAGGGGGACAGGCTAATGAAAAACTGTTTTTT. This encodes CASRGGQANEKLFF.

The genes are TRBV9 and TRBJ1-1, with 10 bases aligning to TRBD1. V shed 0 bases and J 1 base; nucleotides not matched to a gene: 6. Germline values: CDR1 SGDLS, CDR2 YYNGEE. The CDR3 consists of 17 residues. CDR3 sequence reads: CASSVDDRGHGNTEAFF. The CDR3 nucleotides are TGTGCCAGCAGCGTAGATGACAGGGGGCACGGGAACACTGAAGCTTTCTTT.

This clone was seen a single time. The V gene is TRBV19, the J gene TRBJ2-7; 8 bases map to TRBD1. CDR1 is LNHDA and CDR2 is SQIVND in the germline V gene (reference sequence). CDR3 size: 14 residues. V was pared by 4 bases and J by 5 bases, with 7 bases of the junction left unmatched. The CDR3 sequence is CASSTQDRAHEQYF. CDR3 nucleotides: TGTGCCAGTAGTACCCAGGACAGGGCACACGAGCAGTACTTC.

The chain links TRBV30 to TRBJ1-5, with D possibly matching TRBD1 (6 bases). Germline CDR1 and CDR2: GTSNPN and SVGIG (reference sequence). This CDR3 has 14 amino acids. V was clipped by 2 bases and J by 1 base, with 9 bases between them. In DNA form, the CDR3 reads TGTGCCTGGAGTTCACAGGGAAGCAATCAGCCCCAGCATTTT. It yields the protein CAWSSQGSNQPQHF.

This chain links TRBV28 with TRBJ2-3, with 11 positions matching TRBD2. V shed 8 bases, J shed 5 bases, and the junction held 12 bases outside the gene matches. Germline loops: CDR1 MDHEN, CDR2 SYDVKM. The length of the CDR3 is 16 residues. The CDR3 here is CASSFLAGGPVDTQYF. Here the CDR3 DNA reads TGTGCCAGCTCCTTCTTAGCGGGAGGGCCGGTAGATACGCAGTATTTT.

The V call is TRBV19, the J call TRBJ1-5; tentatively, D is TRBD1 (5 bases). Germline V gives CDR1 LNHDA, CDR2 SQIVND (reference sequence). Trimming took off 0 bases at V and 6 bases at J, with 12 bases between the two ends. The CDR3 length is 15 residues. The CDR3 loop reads CASSIEQEIGQPQHF. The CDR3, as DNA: TGTGCCAGTAGTATAGAACAGGAGATTGGTCAGCCCCAGCATTTT.

This CDR3 reads CASSSPGGGATNEKLFF. CDR3 bases: TGTGCCAGCAGCTCCCCGGGAGGGGGTGCAACTAATGAAAAACTGTTTTTT. The gene calls are TRBV7-9 and TRBJ1-4; D perhaps matches TRBD1 (6 bases). Germline CDR1 reads SEHNR; CDR2 reads FQNEAQ (reference sequence). The ends were cut back, 4 bases at V and 0 bases at J, with 15 bases in the middle. The CDR3 loop spans 17 amino acids.

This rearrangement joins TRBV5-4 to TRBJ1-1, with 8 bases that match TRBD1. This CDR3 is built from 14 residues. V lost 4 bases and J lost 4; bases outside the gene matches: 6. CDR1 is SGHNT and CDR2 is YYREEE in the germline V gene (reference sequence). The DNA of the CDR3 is TGTGCCAGCAGCCCAGGGGGCGTGAGCACTGAAGCTTTCTTT. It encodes CASSPGGVSTEAFF.

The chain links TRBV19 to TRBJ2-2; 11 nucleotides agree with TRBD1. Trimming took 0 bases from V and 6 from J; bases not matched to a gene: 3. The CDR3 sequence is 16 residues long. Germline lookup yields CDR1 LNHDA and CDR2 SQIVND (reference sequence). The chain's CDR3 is CASSIDRDRGSGELFF. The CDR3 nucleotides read TGTGCCAGTAGTATAGACCGGGACAGGGGGTCCGGGGAGCTGTTTTTT.

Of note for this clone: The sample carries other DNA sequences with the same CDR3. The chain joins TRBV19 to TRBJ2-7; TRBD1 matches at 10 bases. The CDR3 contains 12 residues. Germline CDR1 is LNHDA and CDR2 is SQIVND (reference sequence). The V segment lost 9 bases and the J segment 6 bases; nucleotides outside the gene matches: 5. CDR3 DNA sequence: TGTGCCAGCAGTCGGACAGGGGGCGAGCAGTACTTC. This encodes CASSRTGGEQYF. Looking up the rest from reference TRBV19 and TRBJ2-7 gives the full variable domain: DGGITQSPKYLFRKEGQNVTLSCEQNLNHDAMYWYRQDPGQGLRLIYYSQIVNDFQKGDIAEGYSVSREKKESFPLTVTSAQKNPTAFYLCASSRTGGEQYFGPGTRLTVT.

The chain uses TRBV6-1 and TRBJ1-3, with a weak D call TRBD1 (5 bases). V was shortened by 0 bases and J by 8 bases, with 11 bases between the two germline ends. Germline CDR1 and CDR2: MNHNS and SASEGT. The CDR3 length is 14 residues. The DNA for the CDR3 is TGTGCCAGCAGTGAAGCCGGGCCCAGGGACACCATATATTTT. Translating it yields CASSEAGPRDTIYF.

This CDR3 is CASSLNIGTSGRELTGELFF. CDR3 DNA: TGTGCCAGCAGCTTAAATATCGGAACTAGCGGGAGGGAATTGACCGGGGAGCTGTTTTTT. The V call is TRBV7-3, the J call TRBJ2-2, with TRBD2 matching over 13 bases. There are 20 residues in the CDR3. The germline V gene encodes CDR1 SGHTA and CDR2 FQGTGA. The V gene end was trimmed by 1 base and the J gene end by 5 bases; junction bases not matched to a gene: 13. Looking up the rest from reference TRBV7-3 and TRBJ2-2 gives the full variable domain: GAGVSQTPSNKVTEKGKYVELRCDPISGHTALYWYRQSLGQGPEFLIYFQGTGAADDSGLPNDRFFAVRPEGSVSTLKIQRTERGDSAVYLCASSLNIGTSGRELTGELFFGEGSRLTVL.

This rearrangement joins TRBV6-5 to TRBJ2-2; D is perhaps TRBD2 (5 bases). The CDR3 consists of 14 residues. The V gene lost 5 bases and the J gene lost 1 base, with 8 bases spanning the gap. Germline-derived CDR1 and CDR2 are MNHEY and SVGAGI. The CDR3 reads CASSPGLNTGELFF. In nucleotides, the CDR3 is TGTGCCAGCAGTCCGGGATTGAACACCGGGGAGCTGTTTTTT.

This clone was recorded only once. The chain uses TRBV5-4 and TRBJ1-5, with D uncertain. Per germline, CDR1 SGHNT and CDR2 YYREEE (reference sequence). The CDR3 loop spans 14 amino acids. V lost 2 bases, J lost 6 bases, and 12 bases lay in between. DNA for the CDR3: TGTGCCAGCAGCTTTATTGGCAGCGTTCAGCCCCAGCATTTT. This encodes CASSFIGSVQPQHF. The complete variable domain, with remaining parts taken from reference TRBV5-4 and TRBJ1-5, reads ETGVTQSPTHLIKTRGQQVTLRCSSQSGHNTVSWYQQALGQGPQFIFQYYREEENGRGNFPPRFSGLQFPNYSSELNVNALELDDSALYLCASSFIGSVQPQHFGDGTRLSIL.

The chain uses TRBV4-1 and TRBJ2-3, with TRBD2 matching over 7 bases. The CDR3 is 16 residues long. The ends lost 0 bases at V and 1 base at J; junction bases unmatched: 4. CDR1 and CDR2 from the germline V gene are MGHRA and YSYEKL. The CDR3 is CASSQDLAGGTDTQYF. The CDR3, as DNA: TGCGCCAGCAGCCAAGATCTGGCGGGGGGCACAGATACGCAGTATTTT.

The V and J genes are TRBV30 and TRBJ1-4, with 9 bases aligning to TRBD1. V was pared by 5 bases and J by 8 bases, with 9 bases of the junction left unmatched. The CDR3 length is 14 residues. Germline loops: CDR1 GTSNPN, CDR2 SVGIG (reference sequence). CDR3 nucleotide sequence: TGTGCCTGGGTGAGGGGACAGGGACAGGAAAAACTGTTTTTT. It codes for CAWVRGQGQEKLFF. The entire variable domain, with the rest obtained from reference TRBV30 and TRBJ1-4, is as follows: SQTIHQWPATLVQPVGSPLSLECTVEGTSNPNLYWYRQAAGRGLQLLFYSVGIGQISSEVPQNLSASRPQDRQFILSSKKLLLSDSGFYLCAWVRGQGQEKLFFGSGTQLSVL.

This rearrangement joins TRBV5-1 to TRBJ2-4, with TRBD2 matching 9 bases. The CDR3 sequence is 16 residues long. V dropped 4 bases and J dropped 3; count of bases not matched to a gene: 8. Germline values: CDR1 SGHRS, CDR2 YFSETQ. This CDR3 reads CASSPGGGVVKNIQYF. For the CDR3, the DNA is TGCGCCAGCAGCCCAGGCGGGGGGGTCGTCAAAAACATTCAGTACTTC. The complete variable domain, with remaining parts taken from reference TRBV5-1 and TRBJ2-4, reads KAGVTQTPRYLIKTRGQQVTLSCSPISGHRSVSWYQQTPGQGLQFLFEYFSETQRNKGNFPGRFSGRQFSNSRSEMNVSTLELGDSALYLCASSPGGGVVKNIQYFGAGTRLSVL.

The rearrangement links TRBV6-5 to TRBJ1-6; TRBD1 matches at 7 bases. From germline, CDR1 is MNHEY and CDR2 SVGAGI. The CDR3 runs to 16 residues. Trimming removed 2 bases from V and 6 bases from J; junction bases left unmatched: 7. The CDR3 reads CASSYGNRGGNSPLHF. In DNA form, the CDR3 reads TGTGCCAGCAGTTACGGAAACAGGGGCGGTAATTCACCCCTCCACTTT.

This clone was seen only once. The CDR3 DNA reads as TGTGCCAGCAGCCATGGGACAGGGCTGAACACCGGGGAGCTGTTTTTT. Its protein is CASSHGTGLNTGELFF. The rearrangement uses TRBV5-6 and TRBJ2-2; 9 nucleotides line up with TRBD1. Trimming removed 4 bases from V and 1 base from J; junction bases left unmatched: 5. CDR1 and CDR2 from the germline V gene are SGHDT and YYEEEE. The CDR3 spans 16 residues.